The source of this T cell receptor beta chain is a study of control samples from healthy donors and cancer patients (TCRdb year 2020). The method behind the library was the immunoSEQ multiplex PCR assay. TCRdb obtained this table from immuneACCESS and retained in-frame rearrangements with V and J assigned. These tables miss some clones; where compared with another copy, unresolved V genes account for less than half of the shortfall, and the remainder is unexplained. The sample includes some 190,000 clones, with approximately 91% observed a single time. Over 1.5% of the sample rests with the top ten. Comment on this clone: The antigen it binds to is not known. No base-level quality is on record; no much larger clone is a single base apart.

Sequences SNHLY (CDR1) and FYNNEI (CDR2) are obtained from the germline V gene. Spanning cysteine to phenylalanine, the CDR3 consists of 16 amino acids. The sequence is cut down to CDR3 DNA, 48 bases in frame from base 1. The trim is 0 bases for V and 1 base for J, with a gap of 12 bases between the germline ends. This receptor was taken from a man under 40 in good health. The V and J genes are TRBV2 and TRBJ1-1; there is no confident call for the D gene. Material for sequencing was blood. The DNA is TGTGCCAGCAGTGAAGCCCATTTACGAAGGAACACTGAAGCTTTCTTT. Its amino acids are CASSEAHLRRNTEAFF.